The count of the clone carrying this T cell receptor (beta chain) is one. The record originates from a study of blood T cell repertoires in COVID-19. On the study more broadly: Samples taken during acute and convalescent COVID-19 were collected in the United States, Italy and Spain.

Assay used: immunoSEQ multiplex PCR; TCRdb lists only in-frame clones, some missing. Among roughly 200,000 clones listed, around 76% were seen once. Germline V gene lookup returns CDR1 SGHTA and CDR2 FQGNSA. The V segment lost 5 bases and the J segment 0 bases; nucleotides outside the gene matches: 15. The CDR3 sequence is 19 residues long. Sequencing input: peripheral blood. The clonotype originates from a woman aged 50 to 60 with active or convalescent COVID-19. The V call is TRBV7-2, the J call TRBJ1-3, with 8 bases identical to TRBD1. The CDR3 sequence is CASSTSGTGEGNSGNTIYF. The DNA for the CDR3 is TGTGCCAGCAGCACGTCCGGGACAGGTGAAGGGAACTCTGGAAACACCATATATTTT.